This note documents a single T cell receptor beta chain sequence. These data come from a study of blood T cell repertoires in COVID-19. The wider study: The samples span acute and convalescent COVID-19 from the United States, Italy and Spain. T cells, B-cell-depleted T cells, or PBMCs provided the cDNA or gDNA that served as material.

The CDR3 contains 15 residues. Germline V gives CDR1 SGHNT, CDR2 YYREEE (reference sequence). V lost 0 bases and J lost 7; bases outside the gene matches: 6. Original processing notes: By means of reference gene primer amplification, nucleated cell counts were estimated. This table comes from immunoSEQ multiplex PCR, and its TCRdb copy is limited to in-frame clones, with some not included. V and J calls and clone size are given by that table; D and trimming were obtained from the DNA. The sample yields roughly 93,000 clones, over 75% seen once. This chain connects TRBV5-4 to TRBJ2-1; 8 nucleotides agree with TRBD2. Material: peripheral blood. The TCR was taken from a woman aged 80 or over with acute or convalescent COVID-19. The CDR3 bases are TGTGCCAGCAGCTTGGCGGGGGGGCGTTTTAATGAGCAGTTCTTC. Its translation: CASSLAGGRFNEQFF. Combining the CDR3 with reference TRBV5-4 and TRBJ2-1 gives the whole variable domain ETGVTQSPTHLIKTRGQQVTLRCSSQSGHNTVSWYQQALGQGPQFIFQYYREEENGRGNFPPRFSGLQFPNYSSELNVNALELDDSALYLCASSLAGGRFNEQFFGPGTRLTVL.